Presented here are 5 T cell receptor beta chains from one specimen sequenced in a study of neurological immune-mediated disorders. TCRdb reanalysed the 5' RACE reads using MiXCR and keeps one entry per CDR3 protein. The sample comprises tens of thousands of distinct CDR3 sequences, around 5.3% of which are singletons, and approximately 1.5% rests with the top ten. The sample was CD4+ T cells from blood. The receptor source for this set is a woman aged 18-30 years with multiple sclerosis.

This clonotype was observed a handful of times. The chain links TRBV5-1 to TRBJ2-3; TRBD2 matches 7 bases. Germline loops: CDR1 SGHRS, CDR2 YFSETQ. This CDR3 is 15 amino acids long. Germline trimming cut 5 bases from V and 0 bases from J; bases unmatched to any gene: 6. The CDR3 nucleotides are TGCGCCAGCAGTTACGCCGGGGGGAGCACAGATACGCAGTATTTT. This sequence encodes CASSYAGGSTDTQYF.

The J gene is TRBJ2-1, the V gene TRBV20-1; D possibly corresponds to TRBD2 (5 bases). The CDR3 covers 14 residues. Germline V gene lookup returns CDR1 DFQATT and CDR2 SNEGSKA (reference sequence). The V gene lost 2 bases and the J gene lost 0 bases, with 8 bases spanning the gap. The CDR3 nucleotides are TGCAGTGCTAGATCCGGGGTCTCCTACAATGAGCAGTTCTTC. It encodes CSARSGVSYNEQFF.

The chain recombines TRBV3-1 with TRBJ1-2; unclear D gene. V lost 4 bases and J lost 4, with 16 bases in between. The CDR3 contains 15 residues. The V gene's germline CDR1 is LGHDT and CDR2 YNNKEL (reference sequence). DNA of the CDR3: TGTGCCAGCAGCCCCCCCGGGGTACCAACCTATGGCTACACCTTC. Amino acid sequence: CASSPPGVPTYGYTF.

Ten or more counts support this clonotype. V is TRBV5-1 and J is TRBJ1-1; 7 nucleotides line up with TRBD1. Losses at the gene ends were 2 bases for V and 9 bases for J; bases not matched to a gene: 4. The germline V gene has CDR1 SGHRS and CDR2 YFSETQ. The CDR3 contains 12 residues. The CDR3 protein is CASSFGTAKAFF. The CDR3 DNA is TGCGCCAGCAGCTTCGGGACAGCGAAAGCTTTCTTT.

This clonotype was counted many times. V gene TRBV20-1 combines with J gene TRBJ1-4; D is perhaps TRBD1 (5 bases). V lost 7 bases and J 1 base, leaving 19 bases between the germline ends. CDR1 is DFQATT and CDR2 is SNEGSKA in the germline V gene (reference sequence). The CDR3 contains 16 residues. CDR3 protein: CSVEGAGKGTNEKLFF. The CDR3 DNA reads as TGCAGTGTGGAAGGGGCGGGGAAAGGAACTAATGAAAAACTGTTTTTT.